This entry is about one TCR beta chain. The data were obtained in a study of blood T cell repertoires in COVID-19. Across the study: From the United States, Italy and Spain came samples of acute and convalescent COVID-19. From T cells, B-cell-depleted T cells, or PBMCs came the material, which was cDNA or gDNA.

Per the authors' pipeline: Estimation of nucleated cell counts was performed using reference gene primer amplification. Data came from immunoSEQ multiplex PCR; TCRdb stores just in-frame clones and leaves some out. Clone size and V and J calls were adopted from that table, with D and trimming inferred from the DNA. The sample carries roughly 110,000 clones, less than 85% recorded once. J was trimmed by 2 bases and V by 0 bases; bases with no gene match: 4. Germline CDR1 and CDR2: SGHNT and YYREEE (reference sequence). This CDR3 has 15 residues. The sequence was obtained from a woman between 55 and 75 years old with acute or convalescent COVID-19. The sample was peripheral blood. V and J are TRBV5-4 and TRBJ1-2, with 7 bases matching TRBD1. The CDR3 DNA reads TGTGCCAGCAGCTTGGGGGACAGAACGAACTATGGCTACACCTTC. Translation gives CASSLGDRTNYGYTF. Combining the CDR3 with reference TRBV5-4 and TRBJ1-2 gives the whole variable domain ETGVTQSPTHLIKTRGQQVTLRCSSQSGHNTVSWYQQALGQGPQFIFQYYREEENGRGNFPPRFSGLQFPNYSSELNVNALELDDSALYLCASSLGDRTNYGYTFGSGTRLTVV.